This T cell receptor (beta chain) originates from a study of OX40 agonist ivuxolimab in advanced cancers. Background for the entire study: Ivuxolimab was a fully human IgG2 agonistic monoclonal antibody targeting the costimulatory receptor OX40 (CD134). The monotherapy dose-escalation portion (N ≈ 50 patients) of the phase I ivuxolimab trial is reported in the paper. Intravenous ivuxolimab was administered to patients every 2 weeks at six dose levels: 0.01, 0.1, 0.3, 1.5, 3 and 10 mg/kg. Peripheral TCRbeta sequencing aimed to test whether ivuxolimab altered TCR sequence diversity and caused clonal T-cell expansion. Partial responses were achieved by three dose-escalation patients, of whom one had hepatocellular carcinoma and two had cutaneous melanoma. Prior anti-PD-1, anti-PD-L1 or anti-CTLA-4 therapy was permitted, and approximately 39% of dose-escalation patients had received checkpoint inhibitors. Among the roughly 52 dose-escalation patients, approximately 20 had hepatocellular carcinoma, approximately 15 melanoma, 9 renal cell carcinoma and 9 head and neck cancer. A male proportion of nearly 85% and a mean age of roughly 55 years, ranging from about 23 to 90, were recorded for the dose-escalation cohort.

Looking up the germline V gene (reference sequence) yields CDR1 LNHDA and CDR2 SQIVND. Clipping removes 4 bases from V and 6 bases from J, with 11 as the unmatched junction base count. The CDR3 runs 15 amino acids, cysteine and phenylalanine included. Only the CDR3 portion is preserved as DNA: 45 bases, with reading frame beginning at the first base. With regard to this clone: Its antigen target is currently unknown. Qualities for individual bases were not recorded, and no much larger clone is one base off.

The trial excluded patients who had a history of autoimmune disease or who were on systemic immunosuppression. In every dose cohort, peripheral blood was drawn for TCR sequencing at baseline, cycle 4 day 1, and cycle 7 day 1. The samples were taken from a phase I, first-in-human, multicenter, open-label dose-escalation trial of ivuxolimab. Adults with locally advanced or metastatic melanoma, renal cell carcinoma, hepatocellular carcinoma or head and neck squamous cell carcinoma were enrolled in the trial. Before TCR sequencing, CD4+ T cells and CD8+ T cells from peripheral blood were sorted into separate populations. Beyond this particular receptor, the publication reports: Low levels of normalized T-cell clonal expansion were also shown by some nonresponding patients. Clonal expansion of both CD4+ and CD8+ blood T cells was observed from baseline to week 6 at doses 0.1 to 3.0 mg/kg. Antigen specificity was not determined for the clonally expanded peripheral T cells. In partial responders in the 0.1-3.0 mg/kg groups, normalized peripheral clonal expansion was found to be among the lowest, especially among CD8+ T cells. After ivuxolimab, CD8+ T cells had more expanded clones than CD4+ T cells on average.

For sequencing of the TCRbeta CDR3 region, genomic DNA was extracted from the sorted cells. The immunoSEQ Assay was used to sequence the TCRbeta CDR3 regions. As stored in TCRdb, this immuneACCESS dataset retains in-frame rearrangements with V and J assigned. A fraction of the clones does not appear; measured against another copy, unresolved V genes explain less than half of the discrepancy, and the remainder lacks a known reason. The sample table records some 86,000 clones; 91% of these occur just once. Around 7% of the sample is held by the ten biggest clonotypes. The starting material was CD4+ or CD8+ T cells sorted from blood, obtained in a trial of the OX40 agonist ivuxolimab. This clonotype originated in an adult with an advanced solid tumor such as melanoma, head and neck, liver or kidney cancer. Rearrangement joined TRBV19 to TRBJ1-1; 7 bases in between match TRBD1. The CDR3 reads as follows: CASSTTGVSRSEAFF. The nucleotides read TGTGCCAGTAGTACCACAGGGGTCAGTCGTTCTGAAGCTTTCTTT.